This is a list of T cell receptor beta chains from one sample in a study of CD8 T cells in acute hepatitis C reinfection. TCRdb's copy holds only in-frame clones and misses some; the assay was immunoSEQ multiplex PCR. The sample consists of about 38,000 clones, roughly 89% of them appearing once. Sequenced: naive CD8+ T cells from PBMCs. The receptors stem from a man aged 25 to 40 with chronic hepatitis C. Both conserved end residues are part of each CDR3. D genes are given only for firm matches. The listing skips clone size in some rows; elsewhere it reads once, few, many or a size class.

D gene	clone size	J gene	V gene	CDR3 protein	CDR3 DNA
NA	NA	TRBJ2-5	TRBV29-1	CSVEDQAETQYF	TGCAGCGTTGAAGATCAAGCGGAGACCCAGTACTTC
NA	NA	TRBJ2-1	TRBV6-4	CASSDAGIPNEQFF	TGTGCCAGCAGTGACGCCGGCATTCCCAATGAGCAGTTCTTC
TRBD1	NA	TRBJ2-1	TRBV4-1	CASSPSTGQVAYNEQFF	TGCGCCAGCAGCCCCAGTACGGGACAGGTTGCCTACAATGAGCAGTTCTTC
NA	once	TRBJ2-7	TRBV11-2	CASSLGTSYEQYF	TGTGCCAGCAGCTTAGGGACGTCCTACGAGCAGTACTTC
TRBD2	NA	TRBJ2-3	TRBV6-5	CAGSYYSGETTDTQYF	TGTGCCGGCAGTTACTATAGCGGGGAGACCACAGATACGCAGTATTTT
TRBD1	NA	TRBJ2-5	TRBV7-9	CASILNPGQFYF	TGTGCCAGCATCCTAAACCCGGGACAGTTCTACTTC
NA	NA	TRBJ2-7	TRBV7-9	CASSPPNPPYEQYF	TGTGCCAGCAGCCCGCCCAATCCACCCTACGAGCAGTACTTC
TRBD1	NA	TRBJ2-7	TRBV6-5	CASSYGPGQGYEQYF	TGTGCCAGCAGTTACGGCCCGGGACAGGGCTACGAGCAGTACTTC
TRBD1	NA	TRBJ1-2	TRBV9	CASSVAGGQGYGYTF	TGTGCCAGCAGCGTAGCTGGGGGACAGGGCTATGGCTACACCTTC
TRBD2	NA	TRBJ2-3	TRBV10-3	CAISETTSGSSTDTQYF	TGTGCCATCAGTGAGACGACTAGCGGATCTAGCACAGATACGCAGTATTTT
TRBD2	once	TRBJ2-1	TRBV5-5	CASHFYPLGDYNNEQFF	TGTGCCAGCCACTTCTACCCCCTAGGGGACTACAACAATGAGCAGTTCTTC
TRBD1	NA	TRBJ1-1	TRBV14	CASSVDRGDNTEAFF	TGTGCCAGCTCAGTCGACAGGGGCGATAACACTGAAGCTTTCTTT
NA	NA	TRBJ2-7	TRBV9	CASSVDRDGGSYEQYF	TGTGCCAGCAGCGTGGACCGGGATGGGGGCTCCTACGAGCAGTACTTC
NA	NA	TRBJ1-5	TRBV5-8	CASSTKDRETQHF	TGTGCCAGCAGTACCAAGGACCGGGAGACCCAGCATTTT
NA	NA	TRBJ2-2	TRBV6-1	CASSEQWAGTAGELFF	TGTGCCAGCAGTGAACAATGGGCGGGAACGGCCGGGGAGCTGTTTTTT
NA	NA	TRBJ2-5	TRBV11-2	CASSQTGYETQYF	TGTGCCAGCAGCCAAACAGGTTACGAGACCCAGTACTTC
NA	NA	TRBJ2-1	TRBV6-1	CASSDNIGGNEQFF	TGTGCCAGCAGTGATAATATCGGAGGGAATGAGCAGTTCTTC
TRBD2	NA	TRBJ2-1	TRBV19	CASSIGTSGNNEQFF	TGTGCCAGTAGTATCGGGACTAGCGGGAACAATGAGCAGTTCTTC
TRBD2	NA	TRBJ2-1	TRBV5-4	CASGPGGSGGARWSDEQFF	TGTGCCAGCGGCCCCGGGGGGAGCGGGGGGGCCAGGTGGTCGGATGAGCAGTTCTTC
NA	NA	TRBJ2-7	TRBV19	CASSPGLLYEQYF	TGTGCCAGTAGTCCGGGACTCCTCTACGAGCAGTACTTC
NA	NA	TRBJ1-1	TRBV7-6	CASIGGTEAFF	TGTGCCAGCATCGGCGGCACTGAAGCTTTCTTT
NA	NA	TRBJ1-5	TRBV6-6	CASSLGGGEPQHF	TGTGCCAGCAGTTTGGGAGGAGGGGAGCCCCAGCATTTT
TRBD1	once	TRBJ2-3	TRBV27	CASTTGLGTDTQYF	TGTGCCAGCACGACAGGGTTGGGAACAGATACGCAGTATTTT
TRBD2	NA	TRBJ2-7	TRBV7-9	CASSMTSAAYEQYF	TGTGCCAGCAGCATGACTAGCGCCGCCTACGAGCAGTACTTC
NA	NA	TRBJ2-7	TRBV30	CAWSSFRRGDYEQYF	TGTGCCTGGAGTTCTTTCCGCAGGGGGGACTACGAGCAGTACTTC
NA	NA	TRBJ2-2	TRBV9	CASTSGTNTGELFF	TGTGCCAGCACGAGCGGAACGAACACCGGGGAGCTGTTTTTT
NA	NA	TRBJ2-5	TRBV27	CASSVSGETQYF	TGTGCCAGCAGTGTCTCGGGGGAGACCCAGTACTTC
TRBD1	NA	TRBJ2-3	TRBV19	CASSVPDRGQADTQYF	TGTGCCAGTAGTGTTCCTGACAGGGGGCAGGCAGATACGCAGTATTTT
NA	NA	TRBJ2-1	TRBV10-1	CASSVGSGYNEQFF	TGCGCCAGCAGTGTTGGCAGCGGCTACAATGAGCAGTTCTTC
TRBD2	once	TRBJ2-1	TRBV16	CASSQRTSGYNEQFF	TGTGCCAGCAGCCAAAGGACTAGCGGTTACAATGAGCAGTTCTTC
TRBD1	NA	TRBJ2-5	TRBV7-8	CASSPDRGYLQETQYF	TGTGCCAGCAGCCCAGACAGGGGGTATTTGCAAGAGACCCAGTACTTC
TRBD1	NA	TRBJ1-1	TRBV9	CASSEGQGTEAFF	TGTGCCAGCAGCGAGGGACAGGGCACTGAAGCTTTCTTT
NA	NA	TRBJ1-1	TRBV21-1	CASSNRVNTEAFF	TGTGCCAGCAGCAATAGGGTGAACACTGAAGCTTTCTTT
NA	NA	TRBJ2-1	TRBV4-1	CASSQDSLATNNEQFF	TGCGCCAGCAGCCAAGACTCTCTAGCGACCAACAATGAGCAGTTCTTC
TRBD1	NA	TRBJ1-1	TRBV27	CASSPRQGMNTEAFF	TGTGCCAGCAGTCCTAGACAGGGGATGAACACTGAAGCTTTCTTT
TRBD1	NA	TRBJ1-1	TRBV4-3	CASSLISGGWWAFF	TGCGCCAGCAGCCTGATATCAGGGGGATGGTGGGCTTTCTTT
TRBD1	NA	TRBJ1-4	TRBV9	CASSARPGQKDEKLFF	TGTGCCAGCAGCGCCCGGCCGGGACAGAAAGATGAAAAACTGTTTTTT
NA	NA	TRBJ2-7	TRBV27	CASKPGLGYEQYF	TGTGCCAGCAAACCGGGACTGGGCTACGAGCAGTACTTC
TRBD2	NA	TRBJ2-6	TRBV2	CASSSLGRDPSGANVLTF	TGTGCCAGCAGTTCCCTGGGGAGGGATCCTTCTGGGGCCAACGTCCTGACTTTC
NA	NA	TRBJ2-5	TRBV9	CASSDSRGETQYF	TGTGCCAGCAGCGACTCTCGGGGGGAGACCCAGTACTTC
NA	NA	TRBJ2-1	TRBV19	CASSMGGSLFYNEQFF	TGTGCCAGTAGTATGGGTGGGAGTCTCTTTTACAATGAGCAGTTCTTC
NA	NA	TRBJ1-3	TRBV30	CAWSAGRAIPFVDTIYF	TGTGCCTGGAGTGCTGGCAGAGCAATCCCCTTCGTGGACACCATATATTTT
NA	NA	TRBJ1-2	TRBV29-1	CSVEDRGGYTF	TGCAGCGTTGAAGATCGAGGTGGCTACACCTTC
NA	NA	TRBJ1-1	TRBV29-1	CSVPGREAFF	TGCAGCGTTCCAGGGCGTGAAGCTTTCTTT
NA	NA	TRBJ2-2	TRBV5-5	CASSFAGTHTGELFF	TGTGCCAGCAGCTTCGCCGGGACTCACACCGGGGAGCTGTTTTTT
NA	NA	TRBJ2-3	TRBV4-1	CASSQDNGADTQYF	TGCGCCAGCAGCCAAGATAATGGGGCAGATACGCAGTATTTT
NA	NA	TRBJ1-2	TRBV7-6	CASSLAGGGGYTF	TGTGCCAGCAGCTTAGCGGGGGGAGGCGGCTACACCTTC
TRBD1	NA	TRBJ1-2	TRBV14	CASSQETGQLYGYTF	TGTGCCAGCAGCCAAGAGACAGGGCAGCTCTATGGCTACACCTTC
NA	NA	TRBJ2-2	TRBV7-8	CASRLDPTGELFF	TGTGCCAGCAGACTCGACCCCACCGGGGAGCTGTTTTTT
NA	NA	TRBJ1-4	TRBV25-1	CASSEFSGLNEKLFF	TGTGCCAGCAGTGAATTTTCGGGGCTGAATGAAAAACTGTTTTTT